This T cell receptor (beta chain) was captured by sequencing in a study of blood T cell repertoires in COVID-19. In germline, CDR1 is GTSNPN, CDR2 SVGIG (reference sequence). Trimming removed 7 bases from V and 2 bases from J, with 13 bases in between. The CDR3 runs 13 residues. Sequencing was performed with immunoSEQ multiplex PCR; in TCRdb, only in-frame clones are kept and a portion is missing. This sample has over 85,000 clones, with around 75% found just once. The sequence was obtained from a human donor in a cohort sampled during active COVID-19. The material sequenced was peripheral blood. The gene calls are TRBV30 and TRBJ2-3, with D possibly being TRBD2 (5 bases). CDR3 in amino acids: CAFQSGNTDTQYF. The CDR3 DNA is TGTGCCTTCCAGAGCGGCAACACAGATACGCAGTATTTT.